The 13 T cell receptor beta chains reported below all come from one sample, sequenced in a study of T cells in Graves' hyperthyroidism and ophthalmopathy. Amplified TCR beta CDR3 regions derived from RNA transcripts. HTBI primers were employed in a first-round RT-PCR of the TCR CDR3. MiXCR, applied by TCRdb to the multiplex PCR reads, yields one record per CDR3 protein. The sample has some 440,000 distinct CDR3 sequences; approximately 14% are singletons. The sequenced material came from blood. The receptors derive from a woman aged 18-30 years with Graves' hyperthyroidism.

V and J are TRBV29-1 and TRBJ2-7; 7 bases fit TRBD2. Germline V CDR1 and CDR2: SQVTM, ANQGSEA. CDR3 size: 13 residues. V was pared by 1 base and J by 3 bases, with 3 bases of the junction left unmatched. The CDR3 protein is CSVEARGDYEQYF. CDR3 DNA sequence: TGCAGCGTTGAAGCCCGGGGGGACTACGAGCAGTACTTC.

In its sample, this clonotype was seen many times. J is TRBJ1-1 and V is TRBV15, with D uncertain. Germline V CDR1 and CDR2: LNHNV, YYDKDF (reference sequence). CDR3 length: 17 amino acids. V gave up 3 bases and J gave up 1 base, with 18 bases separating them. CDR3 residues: CATSRIGLGRENTEAFF. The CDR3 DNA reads TGTGCCACCAGCAGGATAGGGCTTGGCAGAGAGAACACTGAAGCTTTCTTT.

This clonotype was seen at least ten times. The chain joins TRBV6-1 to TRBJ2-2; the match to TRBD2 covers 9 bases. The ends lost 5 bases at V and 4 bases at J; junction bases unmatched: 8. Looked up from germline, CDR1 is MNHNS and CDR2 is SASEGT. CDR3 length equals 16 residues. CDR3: CASSYKPSGATGELFF. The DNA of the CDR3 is TGTGCCAGCAGTTACAAGCCTAGCGGGGCCACCGGGGAGCTGTTTTTT.

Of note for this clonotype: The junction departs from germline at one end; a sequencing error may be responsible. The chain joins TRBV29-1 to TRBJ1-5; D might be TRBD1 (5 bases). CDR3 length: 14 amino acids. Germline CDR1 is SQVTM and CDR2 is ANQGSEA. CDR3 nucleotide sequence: TGCAGCGTTGATTATGACAGTAGCGATCAGCCCCAGCATTTT. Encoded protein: CSVDYDSSDQPQHF.

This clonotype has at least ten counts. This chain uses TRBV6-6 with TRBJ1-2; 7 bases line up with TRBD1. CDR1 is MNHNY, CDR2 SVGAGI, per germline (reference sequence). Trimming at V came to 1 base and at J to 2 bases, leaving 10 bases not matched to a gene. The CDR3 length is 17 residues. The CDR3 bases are TGTGCCAGCAGTTACTGCGTCCAGGGCAGGGGGAACTATGGCTACACCTTC. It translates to CASSYCVQGRGNYGYTF.

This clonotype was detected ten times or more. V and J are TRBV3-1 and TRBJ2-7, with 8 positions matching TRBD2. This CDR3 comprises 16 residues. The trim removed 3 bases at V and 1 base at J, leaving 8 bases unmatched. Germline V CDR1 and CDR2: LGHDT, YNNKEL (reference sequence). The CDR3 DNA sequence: TGTGCCAGCAGCCAGAGACCTAGCGGGTATTCCTACGAGCAGTACTTC. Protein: CASSQRPSGYSYEQYF.

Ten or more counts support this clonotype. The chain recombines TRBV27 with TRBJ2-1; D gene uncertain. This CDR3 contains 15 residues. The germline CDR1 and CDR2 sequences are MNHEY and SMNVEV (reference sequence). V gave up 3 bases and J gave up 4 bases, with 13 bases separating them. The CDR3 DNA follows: TGTGCCAGCAGTTTGATCCCCCAAAATTACAATGAGCAGTTCTTC. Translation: CASSLIPQNYNEQFF.

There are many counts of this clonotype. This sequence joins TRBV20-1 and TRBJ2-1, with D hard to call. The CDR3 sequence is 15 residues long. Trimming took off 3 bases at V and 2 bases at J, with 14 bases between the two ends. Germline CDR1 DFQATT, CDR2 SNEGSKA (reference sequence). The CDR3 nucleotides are TGCAGTGCTAGTTTGGGCTACGCCGCCTACAATGAGCAGTTCTTC. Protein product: CSASLGYAAYNEQFF.

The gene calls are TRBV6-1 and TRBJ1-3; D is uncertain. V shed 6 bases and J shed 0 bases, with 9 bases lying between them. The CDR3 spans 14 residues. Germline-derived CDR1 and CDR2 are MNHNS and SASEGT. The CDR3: CASREGFSGNTIYF. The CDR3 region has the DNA TGTGCCAGCAGAGAGGGATTCTCTGGAAACACCATATATTTT.

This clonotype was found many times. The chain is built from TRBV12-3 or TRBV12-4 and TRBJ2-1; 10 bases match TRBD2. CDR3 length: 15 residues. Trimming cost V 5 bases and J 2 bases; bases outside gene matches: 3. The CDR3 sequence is CASSPLAGTYNEQFF. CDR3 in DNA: TGTGCCAGCAGTCCACTAGCGGGGACCTACAATGAGCAGTTCTTC.

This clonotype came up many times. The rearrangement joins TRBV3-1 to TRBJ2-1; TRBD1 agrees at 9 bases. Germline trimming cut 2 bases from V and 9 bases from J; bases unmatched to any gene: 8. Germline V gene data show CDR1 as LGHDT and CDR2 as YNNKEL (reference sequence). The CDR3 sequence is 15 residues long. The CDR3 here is CASSQPGQGYGEQFF. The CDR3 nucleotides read TGTGCCAGCAGCCAACCGGGACAGGGTTACGGTGAGCAGTTCTTC.

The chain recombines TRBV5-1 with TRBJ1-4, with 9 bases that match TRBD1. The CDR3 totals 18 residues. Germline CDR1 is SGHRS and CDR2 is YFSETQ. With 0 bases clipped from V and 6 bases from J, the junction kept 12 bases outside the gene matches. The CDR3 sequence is CASSLGLGQGIRDEKLFF. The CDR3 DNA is TGCGCCAGCAGCTTGGGTCTGGGACAGGGTATAAGGGATGAAAAACTGTTTTTT.

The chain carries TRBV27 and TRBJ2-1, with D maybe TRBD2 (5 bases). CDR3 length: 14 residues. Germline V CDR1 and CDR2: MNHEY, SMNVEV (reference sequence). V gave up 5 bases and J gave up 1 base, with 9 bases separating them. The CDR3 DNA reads TGTGCCAGCAGTATCCGGGGATCCTACAATGAGCAGTTCTTC. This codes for CASSIRGSYNEQFF.